These 21 T cell receptor beta chains came from one sample sequenced in a study of cytomegalovirus exposure and HLA in healthy donors (dated 2017 in TCRdb). Libraries were constructed by the immunoSEQ multiplex PCR assay. A mixture of 60 forward primers for TCR Vbeta segments and 13 reverse primers for TCR Jbeta segments was used in the multiplex PCR. In its TCRdb copy, this immuneACCESS table keeps in-frame sequences only and misses some clones. Where compared with another copy, unresolved V genes explain less than half of these, and the others have no known cause. Within this sample are 97,000 or so clones, with over 80% of them counted one time only. Clones ranked in the top ten supply 2.5% to 3% of the sample. The sample taken for sequencing was PBMCs. These receptors originate from a man between 35 and 55 years old in good health and CMV-seronegative.

The chain combines TRBV6-1 with TRBJ2-7; the D gene is possibly TRBD2 (5 bases). There are 14 residues in the CDR3. Trimming stripped 5 bases from V and 0 bases from J, with 11 bases between. Looked up from germline, CDR1 is MNHNS and CDR2 is SASEGT. The CDR3 DNA reads as TGTGCCAGCAGTCACTCCGGGAACTCCTACGAGCAGTACTTC. Translated, it gives CASSHSGNSYEQYF.

This chain connects TRBV4-1 to TRBJ2-5; 8 bases align to TRBD2. There are 15 residues in the CDR3. Trimming took 4 bases from V and 5 from J; bases not matched to a gene: 9. Germline CDR1 reads MGHRA; CDR2 reads YSYEKL. CDR3: CASSPREGAVETQYF. CDR3 nucleotide sequence: TGCGCCAGCAGCCCCCGGGAGGGAGCTGTGGAGACCCAGTACTTC.

The rearrangement links TRBV6-4 to TRBJ2-3; 11 nucleotides line up with TRBD2. CDR1 MRHNA and CDR2 SNTAGT come from the germline V gene. The CDR3 loop spans 16 amino acids. Losses at the gene ends were 2 bases for V and 11 bases for J; bases not matched to a gene: 12. CDR3 sequence reads: CASSDNLAGGLYKQYF. CDR3 bases: TGTGCCAGCAGTGACAACCTAGCGGGGGGACTTTATAAGCAGTATTTT.

This chain links TRBV5-4 with TRBJ2-5, with a possible D match to TRBD1 (6 bases). V dropped 0 bases and J dropped 1 base, with 13 bases sitting between them. This CDR3 contains 16 residues. CDR1 and CDR2 from the germline V gene are SGHNT and YYREEE (reference sequence). This CDR3 is CASSLGPYRVQETQYF. The CDR3 DNA is TGTGCCAGCAGCTTGGGTCCCTACAGGGTCCAAGAGACCCAGTACTTC.

V is TRBV9 and J is TRBJ2-7; D not certain. CDR1 and CDR2 (germline): SGDLS, YYNGEE. The CDR3 is made up of 12 amino acids. V was cut by 4 bases and J by 1 base, with 6 bases left in between. CDR3 in amino acids: CASSSGSYEQYF. CDR3 in DNA: TGTGCCAGCAGCTCAGGTTCCTACGAGCAGTACTTC.

The chain joins TRBV7-3 to TRBJ1-1, with D uncertain. CDR1 is SGHTA, CDR2 FQGTGA, per germline. The CDR3 loop spans 13 amino acids. V dropped 1 base and J dropped 2 bases, with 5 bases sitting between them. The CDR3 is CASSLRANTEAFF. CDR3 coding DNA: TGTGCCAGCAGCTTAAGGGCTAACACTGAAGCTTTCTTT.

The rearrangement joins TRBV6-5 to TRBJ1-1; TRBD1 might be the D (5 bases). The CDR3 sequence is 13 residues long. V was clipped by 6 bases and J by 5 bases, with 13 bases between them. The germline V gene encodes CDR1 MNHEY and CDR2 SVGAGI. CDR3 coding DNA: TGTGCCAGCAGGCAGGGTAGGCAGACTGAAGCTTTCTTT. It encodes CASRQGRQTEAFF.

V gene TRBV5-4 combines with J gene TRBJ1-6; the D gene is possibly TRBD1 (6 bases). The CDR3 has 15 amino acids. V was cut by 1 base and J by 8 bases, with 13 bases left in between. Germline V gene data show CDR1 as SGHNT and CDR2 as YYREEE (reference sequence). The CDR3, as DNA: TGTGCCAGCAGCTTGCAAGACAGGAAGTATTCACCCCTCCACTTT. Protein sequence: CASSLQDRKYSPLHF. The whole variable domain, remainder taken from reference TRBV5-4 and TRBJ1-6, is ETGVTQSPTHLIKTRGQQVTLRCSSQSGHNTVSWYQQALGQGPQFIFQYYREEENGRGNFPPRFSGLQFPNYSSELNVNALELDDSALYLCASSLQDRKYSPLHFGNGTRLTVT.

The rearrangement links TRBV2 to TRBJ2-7; 9 bases line up with TRBD2. Looked up from germline, CDR1 is SNHLY and CDR2 is FYNNEI. Trimming cost V 5 bases and J 5 bases; bases outside gene matches: 19. The CDR3 length is 18 residues. CDR3 protein: CASSPTGPSGDIDNEQYF. CDR3 bases: TGTGCCAGCAGTCCGACTGGGCCTAGCGGGGATATCGATAACGAGCAGTACTTC.

The CDR3 nucleotides read TGTGCCAGCAGCTTACACCCGACTAGCGGGGCCGGGAGTACGCAGTATTTT. It is translated as CASSLHPTSGAGSTQYF. The chain uses TRBV7-2 and TRBJ2-3, with 11 bases matching TRBD2. CDR1 and CDR2 from the germline V gene are SGHTA and FQGNSA. Losses at the gene ends were 2 bases for V and 8 bases for J; bases not matched to a gene: 12. The CDR3 is 17 residues long.

This chain joins TRBV9 and TRBJ2-7; D may be TRBD2 (5 bases). The CDR3 totals 12 residues. Deletions cut 4 bases from V and 6 bases from J, with 11 bases between. Germline V gene lookup returns CDR1 SGDLS and CDR2 YYNGEE. CDR3 nucleotide sequence: TGTGCCAGCAGCCCCGGCCGGGGCGAGCAGTACTTC. Translated: CASSPGRGEQYF.

CDR3 residues: CASSLQAGGPTGELFF. CDR3 coding DNA: TGTGCCAGCAGCTTACAAGCGGGGGGGCCCACCGGGGAGCTGTTTTTT. The chain links TRBV7-2 to TRBJ2-2, with 10 bases lining up with TRBD2. There are 16 residues in the CDR3. Germline V gene data show CDR1 as SGHTA and CDR2 as FQGNSA. With V trimmed by 2 bases and J by 4 bases, 4 bases remained unmatched.

This clone was observed a single time. The chain carries TRBV2 and TRBJ1-1, with D uncertain. Germline assignment: CDR1 SNHLY and CDR2 FYNNEI. V was cut by 5 bases and J by 0 bases, with 10 bases left in between. This CDR3 has 14 residues. Here the CDR3 DNA reads TGTGCCAGCAGTCTGGAGGTTTTGAACACTGAAGCTTTCTTT. Translating it yields CASSLEVLNTEAFF.

Only a few counts were recorded for this clone. The rearrangement links TRBV5-4 to TRBJ2-7; D not certain. This CDR3 spans 13 amino acids. Germline lookup yields CDR1 SGHNT and CDR2 YYREEE (reference sequence). The V end lost 4 bases, the J end lost 4 bases, and 12 bases lay between the germline ends. CDR3: CASSLGVGYEQYF. The DNA for the CDR3 is TGTGCCAGCAGCCTAGGTGTCGGATACGAGCAGTACTTC.

The chain links TRBV5-6 to TRBJ1-5; maybe TRBD1 (6 bases). The CDR3 is 14 residues long. V gave up 0 bases and J gave up 6 bases, with 10 bases separating them. Per the germline V gene, CDR1 is SGHDT and CDR2 is YYEEEE. The CDR3 DNA sequence: TGTGCCAGCAGCTTGGCAGGGGCCGCTCAGCCCCAGCATTTT. Amino acids: CASSLAGAAQPQHF.

The chain links TRBV18 to TRBJ2-3, with D possibly being TRBD2 (6 bases). V was cut by 3 bases and J by 2 bases, with 12 bases left in between. Germline V gives CDR1 KGHSH, CDR2 LQKENI. There are 15 residues in the CDR3. The CDR3 loop is CASSPRRGVTDTQYF. DNA for the CDR3: TGTGCCAGCTCACCGAGGCGGGGAGTCACAGATACGCAGTATTTT.

The chain has TRBV4-3 and TRBJ1-4, with D tentatively TRBD1 (5 bases). V was shortened by 1 base and J by 7 bases, with 22 bases between the two germline ends. The CDR3 runs 18 residues. Germline CDR1 is LGHNA and CDR2 is YSLEER. The CDR3 sequence: CASSQAGREGGLGEKLFF. The CDR3, as DNA: TGCGCCAGCAGCCAAGCGGGCAGGGAAGGTGGTCTTGGTGAAAAACTGTTTTTT.

The chain couples TRBV19 to TRBJ1-2, with D possibly being TRBD1 (6 bases). Per germline, CDR1 LNHDA and CDR2 SQIVND (reference sequence). V was clipped by 7 bases and J by 0 bases, with 15 bases between them. The CDR3 is 15 amino acids. The CDR3 region is CASIVGGAANYGYTF. The DNA of the CDR3 is TGTGCCAGTATAGTGGGGGGGGCCGCTAACTATGGCTACACCTTC.

The genes are TRBV9 and TRBJ2-1; TRBD1 is a possible D gene (6 bases). The length of the CDR3 is 12 residues. V was pared by 0 bases and J by 9 bases, with 7 bases between. Per the germline V gene, CDR1 is SGDLS and CDR2 is YYNGEE. This chain's CDR3 is CASSVGGGEQFF. The CDR3 DNA is TGTGCCAGCAGCGTAGGAGGGGGTGAGCAGTTCTTC.

This chain links TRBV9 with TRBJ2-7; D is uncertain. Germline V lookup: CDR1 SGDLS, CDR2 YYNGEE. The germline V and J ends were trimmed by 3 bases and 2 bases, with 15 bases remaining between them. The length of the CDR3 is 15 residues. The CDR3: CASSGESRPTYEQYF. CDR3 sequence (DNA): TGTGCCAGCAGCGGCGAGTCCAGGCCTACCTACGAGCAGTACTTC.

The chain carries TRBV5-6 and TRBJ1-5; possibly TRBD1 for D (5 bases). This CDR3 region has 15 residues. Trimming left V 0 bases short and J 7 bases short, with 14 bases between. Germline values: CDR1 SGHDT, CDR2 YYEEEE. The CDR3 sequence: CASSLGMATVQPQHF. CDR3 in DNA: TGTGCCAGCAGCTTGGGGATGGCGACAGTGCAGCCCCAGCATTTT.